The 5 T cell receptor beta chains in this list originate from one sample, sequenced in a study of early T cells in non-severe SARS-CoV-2 infection. Each CDR3 protein is one row after TCRdb ran MiXCR on the 5' RACE reads. In the table there are some 40,000 distinct CDR3 sequences, approximately 5.9% of which are singletons. The sample in question was whole blood, obtained at baseline. All receptors come from an adult who was a healthcare worker with PCR-confirmed SARS-CoV-2 infection or an uninfected control (not recorded which).

This clonotype came up many times. The chain employs TRBV9 and TRBJ2-2, with D possibly TRBD1 on 6 matching bases. CDR1 SGDLS and CDR2 YYNGEE come from the germline V gene. V lost 3 bases and J lost 6, with 12 bases in between. The CDR3 spans 14 residues. CDR3 nucleotide sequence: TGTGCCAGCAGCGGACCACAGGGAGCCGGGGAGCTGTTTTTT. Translated: CASSGPQGAGELFF.

Only a few counts were recorded for this clonotype. CDR3 DNA: TGTGCCACCAGTGATTTGCACATGGGTCCCACAGATACGCAGTATTTT. This gives the protein CATSDLHMGPTDTQYF. The chain is built from TRBV24-1 and TRBJ2-3, with unresolved D. This CDR3 contains 16 residues. Trimming removed 0 bases at V and 2 bases at J, with 11 bases between. Germline loops: CDR1 KGHDR, CDR2 SFDVKD.

Comments on this clonotype: Germline is not matched at one junction end, which may reflect a read error. The chain joins TRBV7-2 to TRBJ2-3; D possibly corresponds to TRBD2 (6 bases). This CDR3 is built from 15 residues. Germline CDR1 is SGHTA and CDR2 is FQGNSA. The CDR3 DNA reads as TGTGCCAGCAGCTTATCGCGGGGAAAACACAGATACGCAGTATTT. This translates into CASSLSRGKHRYAVF. The full variable domain, completed using reference TRBV7-2 and TRBJ2-3, is GAGVSQSPSNKVTEKGKDVELRCDPISGHTALYWYRQSLGQGLEFLIYFQGNSAPDKSGLPSDRFSAERTGGSVSTLTIQRTQQEDSAVYLCASSLSRGKHRYAVFGPGTRLTVL.

The table lists this clonotype with many counts. The chain links TRBV18 to TRBJ1-2, with D perhaps matching TRBD1 (5 bases). The germline V gene encodes CDR1 KGHSH and CDR2 LQKENI. Trimming shortened V by 4 bases and J by 2 bases, and 14 bases separated the two germline ends. This CDR3 spans 15 amino acids. The CDR3 here is CASSRREGFNYGYTF. In nucleotides, the CDR3 is TGTGCCAGCTCACGAAGGGAGGGGTTCAACTATGGCTACACCTTC.

This clonotype was counted ten times or more. The chain recombines TRBV9 with TRBJ1-2, with TRBD1 as a possible D gene (5 bases). CDR3 length equals 14 residues. V lost 4 bases and J 5 bases, leaving 15 bases between the germline ends. The germline V gene encodes CDR1 SGDLS and CDR2 YYNGEE. The CDR3 loop reads CASSSSPGKYGYTF. The DNA for the CDR3 is TGTGCCAGCAGCTCTTCCCCAGGGAAATATGGCTACACCTTC.